This passage covers 25 T cell receptor beta chains from one sample sequenced in a study of TIL therapy for anti-PD-1-resistant metastatic lung cancer. The time point was: pre-treatment sample, taken before nivolumab and TIL therapy. The libraries were made with immunoSEQ v3. Libraries were prepared by immunoSEQ multiplex PCR; TCRdb keeps only in-frame clonotypes and omits some of them. The repertoire includes tens of thousands of clones, about two thirds of them detected once, and over 6.5% sits in the top ten. Sequencing used blood, obtained at baseline. The source is a person aged 25 to 79 with non-small cell lung cancer.

The J gene is TRBJ2-7, the V gene TRBV15, with a possible D match to TRBD2 (6 bases). CDR1 LNHNV and CDR2 YYDKDF come from the germline V gene (reference sequence). V lost 0 bases, J lost 7 bases, and 16 bases lay in between. The CDR3 loop spans 15 amino acids. CDR3 amino acids: CATSRDLAAYGEQYF. The CDR3 DNA is TGTGCCACCAGCAGAGACTTAGCGGCCTACGGGGAGCAGTACTTC.

The gene calls are TRBV6-4 and TRBJ2-7, with D hard to call. The CDR3 consists of 12 residues. Germline V gene data show CDR1 as MRHNA and CDR2 as SNTAGT. The V gene lost 2 bases and the J gene lost 0 bases, with 2 bases spanning the gap. CDR3 bases: TGTGCCAGCAGTGACACCTCCTACGAGCAGTACTTC. The encoded protein is CASSDTSYEQYF.

The chain recombines TRBV7-3 with TRBJ2-1, with D unclear. Germline CDR1 SGHTA, CDR2 FQGTGA. V was clipped by 0 bases and J by 2 bases, with 8 bases between them. The CDR3 covers 15 residues. The CDR3 loop is CASSLTTDTYNEQFF. The CDR3 coding sequence is TGTGCCAGCAGCTTAACGACTGACACCTACAATGAGCAGTTCTTC.

The V gene is TRBV19, the J gene TRBJ2-3; TRBD2 agrees at 8 bases. This CDR3 is 16 amino acids long. Germline V gene sequence: CDR1 LNHDA, CDR2 SQIVND (reference sequence). V was pared by 7 bases and J by 3 bases, with 12 bases of the junction left unmatched. For the CDR3, the DNA is TGTGCCAGTAAACAAGCGGGAGCGTTGAGGACAGATACGCAGTATTTT. It codes for CASKQAGALRTDTQYF.

J is TRBJ1-1 and V is TRBV28; no clear D. CDR3 length: 10 amino acids. CDR1 and CDR2 from the germline V gene are MDHEN and SYDVKM. The CDR3 loop is CASAGNKAFF. In DNA form, the CDR3 reads TGTGCTTCCGCCGGGAATAAAGCTTTCTTT.

The chain recombines TRBV2 with TRBJ2-1; the D is unclear. CDR1 SNHLY and CDR2 FYNNEI come from the germline V gene. The CDR3 totals 10 residues. V lost 5 bases to trimming and J lost 7 bases, with 3 bases between them. Here the CDR3 reads CASSKNEQFF. In DNA form, the CDR3 reads TGTGCCAGCAGTAAGAATGAGCAGTTCTTC.

V gene TRBV9 combines with J gene TRBJ1-5; the D is unclear. Per germline, CDR1 SGDLS and CDR2 YYNGEE. The CDR3 is made up of 13 amino acids. The V end was cut by 0 bases, the J end by 5 bases, with 6 bases between. In DNA form, the CDR3 reads TGTGCCAGCAGCGTAGGTGTCGATCAGCCCCAGCATTTT. It codes for CASSVGVDQPQHF. The entire variable domain, with the rest obtained from reference TRBV9 and TRBJ1-5, is as follows: DSGVTQTPKHLITATGQRVTLRCSPRSGDLSVYWYQQSLDQGLQFLIQYYNGEERAKGNILERFSAQQFPDLHSELNLSSLELGDSALYFCASSVGVDQPQHFGDGTRLSIL.

V usage is TRBV7-2 and J usage is TRBJ1-5; D is unresolved. Per the germline V gene, CDR1 is SGHTA and CDR2 is FQGNSA. This CDR3 comprises 15 residues. V lost 1 base to trimming and J lost 2 bases, with 9 bases between them. The chain's CDR3 is CASSLEGIGNQPQHF. In nucleotides, the CDR3 is TGTGCCAGCAGCTTAGAGGGCATCGGCAATCAGCCCCAGCATTTT.

V usage is TRBV29-1 and J usage is TRBJ1-2, with D unclear. Germline assignment: CDR1 SQVTM and CDR2 ANQGSEA. V was shortened by 8 bases and J by 8 bases, with 15 bases between the two germline ends. CDR3 size: 11 residues. CDR3 amino acids: CSSLNGYGYTF. DNA of the CDR3: TGCAGCTCACTTAACGGATACGGCTACACCTTC.

The J gene is TRBJ2-7, the V gene TRBV6-6; 7 positions agree with TRBD1. CDR3 length: 15 residues. The junction had 4 bases not matched to a gene; V was cut back by 0 bases and J by 2 bases. Germline V CDR1 and CDR2: MNHNY, SVGAGI (reference sequence). The CDR3 DNA follows: TGTGCCAGCAGTTACTCAACCGGGACAGCCTACGAGCAGTACTTC. This encodes CASSYSTGTAYEQYF.

V usage is TRBV27 and J usage is TRBJ2-3, with D possibly matching TRBD2 (6 bases). Per germline, CDR1 MNHEY and CDR2 SMNVEV (reference sequence). Trimming left V 6 bases short and J 4 bases short, with 23 bases between. This CDR3 spans 17 amino acids. The CDR3 sequence: CASSPRGLSTSPDTQYF. In DNA form, the CDR3 reads TGTGCCAGCAGCCCGAGGGGACTCTCCACTTCGCCAGATACGCAGTATTTT.

The rearrangement uses TRBV10-3 and TRBJ2-7; no firm D call. Germline assignment: CDR1 ENHRY and CDR2 SYGVKD. The CDR3 runs to 13 residues. The ends were cut back, 0 bases at V and 5 bases at J, with 8 bases in the middle. The CDR3 DNA sequence: TGTGCCATCAGTGAGTCATCCAGAGACGAGCAGTACTTC. This sequence encodes CAISESSRDEQYF.

On this clone: One junction end does not reproduce the germline sequence, and a read error may be involved. The V gene is TRBV7-7, the J gene TRBJ2-7; 8 bases line up with TRBD1. The CDR3 consists of 13 residues. CDR1 SSHAT and CDR2 FNYEAQ come from the germline V gene (reference sequence). The CDR3 here is CASSLDRVSEQYF. CDR3 DNA sequence: TGTGCTAGCAGCTTGGACAGGGTAAGCGAGCAGTACTTC.

CDR3 amino acids: CASSLVIGELFF. In DNA, the CDR3 is TGTGCCAGCAGCTTAGTGATCGGGGAGCTGTTTTTT. V and J are TRBV7-8 and TRBJ2-2; D not resolved. The CDR3 length is 12 residues. V lost 1 base and J lost 7, with 4 bases in between. CDR1 is SGHVS, CDR2 FQNEAQ, per germline.

The chain uses TRBV5-1 and TRBJ2-2; 7 positions agree with TRBD1. The CDR3 length is 15 residues. CDR1 SGHRS and CDR2 YFSETQ come from the germline V gene. V trimming: 4 bases; J trimming: 6 bases; junction bases outside the gene matches: 9. CDR3 DNA sequence: TGCGCCAGCAGCCCCCTACCGAGGGGGCCCGGGGAGCTGTTTTTT. Translating gives CASSPLPRGPGELFF. Supplemented by reference TRBV5-1 and TRBJ2-2, the full variable domain reads KAGVTQTPRYLIKTRGQQVTLSCSPISGHRSVSWYQQTPGQGLQFLFEYFSETQRNKGNFPGRFSGRQFSNSRSEMNVSTLELGDSALYLCASSPLPRGPGELFFGEGSRLTVL.

V is TRBV11-2 and J is TRBJ2-7, with D tentatively TRBD1 or TRBD2 (6 bases each). Germline values: CDR1 SGHAT, CDR2 FQNNGV. V was pared by 6 bases and J by 6 bases, with 18 bases between. The CDR3 spans 14 residues. CDR3 DNA: TGTGCCAGCAGAGGGGGGCTGAGGTCTATCGAGCAGTACTTC. This sequence encodes CASRGGLRSIEQYF.

V and J are TRBV7-2 and TRBJ1-2, with D possibly matching TRBD1 (6 bases). Germline CDR1 SGHTA, CDR2 FQGNSA. Trimming took 1 base from V and 4 from J, leaving 10 bases between them. The CDR3 spans 14 residues. The CDR3 DNA follows: TGTGCCAGCAGCTTAGTGACAGGAGGCTATGGCTACACCTTC. It translates to CASSLVTGGYGYTF.

The chain uses TRBV30 and TRBJ2-7, with D perhaps TRBD2 (5 bases). Germline-derived CDR1 and CDR2 are GTSNPN and SVGIG (reference sequence). V lost 5 bases to trimming and J lost 1 base, with 12 bases between them. This CDR3 spans 13 amino acids. The CDR3 nucleotides are TGTGCCTGGTGCCCTGGGAGTTCCTACGAGCAGTACTTC. Translated, it gives CAWCPGSSYEQYF.

The chain has TRBV5-4 and TRBJ2-6; TRBD1 might be the D (6 bases). The length of the CDR3 is 15 residues. V lost 4 bases and J lost 0, with 8 bases in between. Germline lookup yields CDR1 SGHNT and CDR2 YYREEE (reference sequence). For the CDR3, the DNA is TGTGCCAGCAGCCCGGACAGCTCTGGGGCCAACGTCCTGACTTTC. Its translation: CASSPDSSGANVLTF.

This clone was detected a few times. The chain uses TRBV7-9 and TRBJ2-3, with 14 bases aligning to TRBD2. The V segment lost 5 bases and the J segment 4 bases; nucleotides outside the gene matches: 5. Germline V gives CDR1 SEHNR, CDR2 FQNEAQ (reference sequence). The CDR3 consists of 16 residues. The CDR3 region is CASSPGLAGGADTQYF. The CDR3 nucleotides read TGTGCCAGCAGCCCCGGACTAGCGGGAGGTGCAGATACGCAGTATTTT.

This chain uses TRBV30 with TRBJ2-5, with TRBD1 matching 8 bases. Trimming cost V 2 bases and J 5 bases; bases outside gene matches: 10. Germline CDR1 reads GTSNPN; CDR2 reads SVGIG (reference sequence). This CDR3 is 15 amino acids long. CDR3 sequence reads: CAWSSLDRDLETQYF. The CDR3 DNA reads TGTGCCTGGAGTTCCCTGGACAGGGATTTGGAGACCCAGTACTTC.

V is TRBV30 and J is TRBJ2-3, with D perhaps being TRBD1 or TRBD2 (6 bases each). With 3 bases removed from V and 12 bases from J, the gap between germline ends came to 22 bases. CDR3 size: 14 residues. The germline CDR1 and CDR2 sequences are GTSNPN and SVGIG (reference sequence). In nucleotides, the CDR3 is TGTGCCTGGAGAGCCGGGGGCAACTGGGGGCCCCAGTATTTT. Its translation: CAWRAGGNWGPQYF.

This rearrangement joins TRBV5-1 to TRBJ2-3; D not certain. With 0 bases removed from V and 2 bases from J, the gap between germline ends came to 7 bases. Per germline, CDR1 SGHRS and CDR2 YFSETQ. The CDR3 is made up of 14 amino acids. Here the CDR3 reads CASSLGFLTDTQYF. CDR3 bases: TGCGCCAGCAGCTTGGGGTTTCTCACAGATACGCAGTATTTT.

The rearrangement uses TRBV7-9 and TRBJ2-1; D may be TRBD1 (6 bases). CDR3 size: 16 residues. The ends were cut back, 0 bases at V and 5 bases at J, with 14 bases in the middle. CDR1 is SEHNR and CDR2 is FQNEAQ in the germline V gene (reference sequence). The CDR3 spells CASSLAEGRGHNEQFF. CDR3 DNA: TGTGCCAGCAGCTTAGCGGAAGGCAGGGGACACAATGAGCAGTTCTTC.

This sequence joins TRBV6-5 and TRBJ2-7; D gene ambiguous. Germline lookup yields CDR1 MNHEY and CDR2 SVGAGI. Trimming took off 6 bases at V and 0 bases at J, with 12 bases between the two ends. This CDR3 spans 14 amino acids. CDR3 coding DNA: TGTGCCAGCAGCTTCCAAACCGGCTCCTACGAGCAGTACTTC. As protein: CASSFQTGSYEQYF.